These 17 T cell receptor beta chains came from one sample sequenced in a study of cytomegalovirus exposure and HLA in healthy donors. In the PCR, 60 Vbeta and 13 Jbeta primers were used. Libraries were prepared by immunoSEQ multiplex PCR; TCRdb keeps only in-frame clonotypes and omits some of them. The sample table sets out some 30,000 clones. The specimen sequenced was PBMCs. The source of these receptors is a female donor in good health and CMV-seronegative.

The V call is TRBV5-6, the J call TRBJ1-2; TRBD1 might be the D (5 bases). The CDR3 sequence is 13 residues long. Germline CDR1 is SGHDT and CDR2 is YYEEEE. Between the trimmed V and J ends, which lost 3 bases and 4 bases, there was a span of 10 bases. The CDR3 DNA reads TGTGCCAGCAGCTCTGGACAAGTCTATGGCTACACCTTC. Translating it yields CASSSGQVYGYTF. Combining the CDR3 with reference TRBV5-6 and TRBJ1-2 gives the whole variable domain DAGVTQSPTHLIKTRGQQVTLRCSPKSGHDTVSWYQQALGQGPQFIFQYYEEEERQRGNFPDRFSGHQFPNYSSELNVNALLLGDSALYLCASSSGQVYGYTFGSGTRLTVV.

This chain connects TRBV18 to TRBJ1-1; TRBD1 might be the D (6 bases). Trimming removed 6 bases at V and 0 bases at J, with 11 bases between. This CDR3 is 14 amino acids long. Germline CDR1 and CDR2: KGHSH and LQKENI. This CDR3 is CASSPDSLNTEAFF. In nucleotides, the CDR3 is TGTGCCAGCTCTCCGGACAGTTTGAACACTGAAGCTTTCTTT.

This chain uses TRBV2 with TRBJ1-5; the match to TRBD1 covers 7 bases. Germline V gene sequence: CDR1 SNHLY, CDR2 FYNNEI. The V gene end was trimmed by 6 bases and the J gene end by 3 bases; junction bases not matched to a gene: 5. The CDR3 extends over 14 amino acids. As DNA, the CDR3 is TGTGCCAGCAGGGCCGGGACAGTCAATCAGCCCCAGCATTTT. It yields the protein CASRAGTVNQPQHF. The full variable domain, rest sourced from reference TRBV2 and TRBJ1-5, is EPEVTQTPSHQVTQMGQEVILRCVPISNHLYFYWYRQILGQKVEFLVSFYNNEISEKSEIFDDQFSVERPDGSNFTLKIRSTKLEDSAMYFCASRAGTVNQPQHFGDGTRLSIL.

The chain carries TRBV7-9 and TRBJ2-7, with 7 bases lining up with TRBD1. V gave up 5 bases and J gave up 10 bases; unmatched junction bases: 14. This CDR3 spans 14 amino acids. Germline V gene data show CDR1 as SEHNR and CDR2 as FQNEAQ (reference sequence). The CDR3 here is CASSQHRDRREQYF. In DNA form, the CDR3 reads TGTGCCAGCAGCCAACACCGGGACAGACGTGAACAGTACTTC.

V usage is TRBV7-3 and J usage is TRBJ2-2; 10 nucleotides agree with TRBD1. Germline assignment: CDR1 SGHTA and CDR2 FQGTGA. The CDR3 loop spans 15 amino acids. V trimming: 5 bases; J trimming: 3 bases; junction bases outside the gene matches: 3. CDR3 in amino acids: CASSLGQGDTGELFF. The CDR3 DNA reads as TGTGCCAGCAGCCTAGGACAGGGGGACACCGGGGAGCTGTTTTTT.

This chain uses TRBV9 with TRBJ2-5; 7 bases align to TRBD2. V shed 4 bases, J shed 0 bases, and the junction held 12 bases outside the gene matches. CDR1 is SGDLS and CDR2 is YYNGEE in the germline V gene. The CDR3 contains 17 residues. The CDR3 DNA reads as TGTGCCAGCAGCCCGCAAGGGCGCGGGGGATACCAAGAGACCCAGTACTTC. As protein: CASSPQGRGGYQETQYF.

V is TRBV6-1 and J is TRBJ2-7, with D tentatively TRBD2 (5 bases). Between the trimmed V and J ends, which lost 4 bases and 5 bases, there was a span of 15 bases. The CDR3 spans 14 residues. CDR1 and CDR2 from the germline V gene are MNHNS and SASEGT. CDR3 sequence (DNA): TGTGCCAGCAGTGGAGGGATGGGTGCCCACGAGCAGTACTTC. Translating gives CASSGGMGAHEQYF.

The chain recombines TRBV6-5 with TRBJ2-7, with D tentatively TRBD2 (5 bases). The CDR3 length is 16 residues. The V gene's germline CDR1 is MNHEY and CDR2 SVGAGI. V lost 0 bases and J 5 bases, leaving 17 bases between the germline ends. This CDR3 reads CASSYSPDILGNEQYF. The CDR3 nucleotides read TGTGCCAGCAGTTACTCCCCCGACATCCTCGGGAACGAGCAGTACTTC.

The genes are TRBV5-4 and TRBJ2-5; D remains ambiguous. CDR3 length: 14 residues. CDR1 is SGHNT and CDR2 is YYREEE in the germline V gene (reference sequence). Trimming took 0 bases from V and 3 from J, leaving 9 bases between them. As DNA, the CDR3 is TGTGCCAGCAGCTTGGTGGCGGAAAAAGAGACCCAGTACTTC. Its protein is CASSLVAEKETQYF.

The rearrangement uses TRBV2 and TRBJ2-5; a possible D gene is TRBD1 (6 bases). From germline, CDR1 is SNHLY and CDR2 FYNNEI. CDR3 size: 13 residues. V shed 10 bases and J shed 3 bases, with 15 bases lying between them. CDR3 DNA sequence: TGTGCCACCAAACCAGGGGCCAAAGAGACCCAGTACTTC. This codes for CATKPGAKETQYF.

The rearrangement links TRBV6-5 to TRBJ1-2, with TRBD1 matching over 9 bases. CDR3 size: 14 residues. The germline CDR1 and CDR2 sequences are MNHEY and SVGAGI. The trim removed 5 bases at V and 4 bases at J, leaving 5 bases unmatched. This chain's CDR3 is CASSPTGGGYGYTF. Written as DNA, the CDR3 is TGTGCCAGCAGTCCGACAGGGGGAGGCTATGGCTACACCTTC.

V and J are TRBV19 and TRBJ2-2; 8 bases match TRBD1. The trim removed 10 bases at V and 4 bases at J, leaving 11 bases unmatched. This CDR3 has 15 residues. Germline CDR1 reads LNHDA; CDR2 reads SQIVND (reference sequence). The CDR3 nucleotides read TGTGCCACCGCCGAACAGGGGGGAGGCACCGGGGAGCTGTTTTTT. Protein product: CATAEQGGGTGELFF.

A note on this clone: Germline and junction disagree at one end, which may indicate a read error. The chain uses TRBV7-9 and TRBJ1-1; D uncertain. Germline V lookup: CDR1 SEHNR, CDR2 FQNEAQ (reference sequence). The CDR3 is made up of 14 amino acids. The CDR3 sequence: CASSLAASNSEAFF. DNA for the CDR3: TGTGCCAGCAGCTTAGCAGCCAGTAACAGTGAAGCTTTCTTT.

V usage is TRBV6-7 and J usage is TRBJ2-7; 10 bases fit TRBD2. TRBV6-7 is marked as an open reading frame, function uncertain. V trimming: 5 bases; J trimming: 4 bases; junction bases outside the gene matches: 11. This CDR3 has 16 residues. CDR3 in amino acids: CASSKDVAGGWYEQYF. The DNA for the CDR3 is TGTGCCAGCAGTAAAGACGTAGCGGGGGGTTGGTACGAGCAGTACTTC.

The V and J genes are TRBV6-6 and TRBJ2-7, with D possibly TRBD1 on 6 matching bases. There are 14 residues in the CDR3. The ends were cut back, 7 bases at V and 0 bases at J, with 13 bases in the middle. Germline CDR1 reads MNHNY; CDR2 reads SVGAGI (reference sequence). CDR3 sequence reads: CASKGHLSSYEQYF. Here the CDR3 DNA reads TGTGCCAGCAAGGGACATTTGAGCTCCTACGAGCAGTACTTC.

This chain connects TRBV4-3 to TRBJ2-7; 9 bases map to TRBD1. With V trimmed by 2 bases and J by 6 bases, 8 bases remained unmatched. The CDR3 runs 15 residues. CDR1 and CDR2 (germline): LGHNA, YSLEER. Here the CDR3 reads CASSQPGQGLGEQYF. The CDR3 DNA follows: TGCGCCAGCAGCCAACCGGGACAGGGCTTGGGCGAGCAGTACTTC.

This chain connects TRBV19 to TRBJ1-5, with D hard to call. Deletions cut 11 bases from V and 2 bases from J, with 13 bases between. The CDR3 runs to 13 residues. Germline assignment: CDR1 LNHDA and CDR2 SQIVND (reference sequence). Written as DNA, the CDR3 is TGTGCCGCGGGGTTCCGCGGCAATCAGCCCCAGCATTTT. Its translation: CAAGFRGNQPQHF.